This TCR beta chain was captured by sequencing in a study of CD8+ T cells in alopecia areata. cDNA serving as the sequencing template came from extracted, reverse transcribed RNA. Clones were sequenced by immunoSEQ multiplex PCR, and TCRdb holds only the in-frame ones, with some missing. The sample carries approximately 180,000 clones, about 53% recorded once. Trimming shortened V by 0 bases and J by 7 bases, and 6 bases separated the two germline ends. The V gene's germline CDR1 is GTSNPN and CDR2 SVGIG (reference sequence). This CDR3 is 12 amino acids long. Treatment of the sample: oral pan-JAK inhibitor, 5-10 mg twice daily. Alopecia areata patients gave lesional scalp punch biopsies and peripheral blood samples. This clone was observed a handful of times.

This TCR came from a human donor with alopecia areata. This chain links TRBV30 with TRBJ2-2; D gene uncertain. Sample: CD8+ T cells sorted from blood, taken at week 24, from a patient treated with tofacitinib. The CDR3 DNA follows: TGTGCCTGGAGTGTTGGTGGCGGGGAGCTGTTTTTT. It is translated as CAWSVGGGELFF.